This T cell receptor (beta chain) was observed in a study of molecular identifiers for immune sequencing clone quantification. Each CDR3 protein gets one entry after TCRdb re-called the PCR reads with MiXCR. The sample contains more than 450,000 distinct CDR3 sequences, about a fifth of which appear only once. This CDR3 is 13 amino acids long. Trimming stripped 8 bases from V and 4 bases from J, with 9 bases between. Germline V gives CDR1 MNHEY, CDR2 SVGEGT. The sequencing input was naive CD8+ T cells from blood, with Jurkat cell RNA spiked in. Subset: FACS-sorted CD8+CD4-CCR7+CD45RA+ naive T cells. The source is a human donor in good health. Some libraries in this study had Jurkat cell RNA spiked in. The genes are TRBV6-2 or TRBV6-3 and TRBJ1-6; D remains ambiguous. DNA for the CDR3: TGTGCCAGCCAAGGGCATTATAATTCACCCCTCCACTTT. It codes for CASQGHYNSPLHF.